Below, 10 T cell receptor beta chains from the same sample are listed, as sequenced in a study of Ad26.COV2.S vaccination and SARS-CoV-2 variants. Treatment here: around 19 received Ad26.COV2.S at low or high dose, single or two shots; 5 received placebo; per-sample allocation not given. Sampling took place 63 days after the first vaccine or placebo injection. The table came from immunoSEQ multiplex PCR; TCRdb's copy has only in-frame clones and leaves some out. The profile covers approximately 300,000 clones, with about 82% appearing a single time and roughly 2.1% taken by the ten largest. The starting material was peripheral blood, obtained in a trial of Ad26.COV2.S vaccine versus placebo. These receptors all come from a person aged 18 to 65 who received the Ad26.COV2.S COVID-19 vaccine or a placebo.

J is TRBJ1-4 and V is TRBV9; 8 bases map to TRBD1. This CDR3 contains 17 residues. Germline lookup yields CDR1 SGDLS and CDR2 YYNGEE. Trimming took 3 bases from V and 4 from J; bases not matched to a gene: 11. The CDR3 sequence is CASSASPQGAGNEKLFF. CDR3 DNA sequence: TGTGCCAGCAGCGCGAGCCCCCAGGGGGCGGGTAATGAAAAACTGTTTTTT. Looking up the rest from reference TRBV9 and TRBJ1-4 gives the full variable domain: DSGVTQTPKHLITATGQRVTLRCSPRSGDLSVYWYQQSLDQGLQFLIQYYNGEERAKGNILERFSAQQFPDLHSELNLSSLELGDSALYFCASSASPQGAGNEKLFFGSGTQLSVL.

This clone has only one observation. The gene calls are TRBV6-9 and TRBJ2-5; the match to TRBD1 covers 12 bases. This CDR3 is built from 19 residues. V trimming: 0 bases; J trimming: 3 bases; junction bases outside the gene matches: 11. Germline V gene data show CDR1 as MNHGY and CDR2 as SVAAGI. The CDR3 DNA reads TGTGCCAGCAGTTATTCACCGGGACAGGGGGCTCTATACAAAGAGACCCAGTACTTC. It encodes CASSYSPGQGALYKETQYF.

This clone is a singleton in its sample. The chain recombines TRBV3-1 (or the pseudogene TRBV3-2) with TRBJ1-2, with D possibly TRBD1 on 6 matching bases. The CDR3 length is 14 residues. Trimming cost V 1 base and J 8 bases, with 14 bases left between them. Germline V gives CDR1 LGHDT, CDR2 YNNKEL (reference sequence). CDR3 sequence reads: CASSQGGPTGGYTF. The CDR3 DNA is TGTGCCAGCAGCCAAGGGGGGCCCACTGGGGGCTACACCTTC.

V usage is TRBV7-2 and J usage is TRBJ2-1, with TRBD1 matching 7 bases. This CDR3 has 15 residues. The junction had 12 bases not matched to a gene; V was cut back by 9 bases and J by 4 bases. Germline V gene sequence: CDR1 SGHTA, CDR2 FQGNSA. The DNA of the CDR3 is TGTGCCAGTAAACAGGGGAGTGTCTTTTACAATGAGCAGTTCTTC. Translated, it gives CASKQGSVFYNEQFF.

This clone was seen a single time. The V gene is TRBV3-1 (or the pseudogene TRBV3-2), the J gene TRBJ2-1; TRBD2 aligns across 13 bases. V lost 3 bases to trimming and J lost 8 bases; unmatched junction nucleotides: 10. Germline V gives CDR1 LGHDT, CDR2 YNNKEL (reference sequence). There are 17 residues in the CDR3. CDR3 in amino acids: CASSHGRLAGGRDEQFF. In DNA, the CDR3 is TGTGCCAGCAGCCATGGAAGACTAGCGGGGGGCCGGGATGAGCAGTTCTTC.

The chain uses TRBV19 and TRBJ2-7, with TRBD2 as a possible D gene (5 bases). Germline-derived CDR1 and CDR2 are LNHDA and SQIVND (reference sequence). This CDR3 has 13 amino acids. The V end lost 4 bases, the J end lost 6 bases, and 13 bases lay between the germline ends. Here the CDR3 DNA reads TGTGCCAGTAGTACCCATTGGGCGGGCGAGCAGTACTTC. Its protein product is CASSTHWAGEQYF. The full variable domain, completed using reference TRBV19 and TRBJ2-7, is DGGITQSPKYLFRKEGQNVTLSCEQNLNHDAMYWYRQDPGQGLRLIYYSQIVNDFQKGDIAEGYSVSREKKESFPLTVTSAQKNPTAFYLCASSTHWAGEQYFGPGTRLTVT.

In regard to this clone: This specimen includes other DNA sequences encoding the same CDR3. The rearrangement joins TRBV18 to TRBJ2-2; the match to TRBD1 covers 8 bases. This CDR3 is 15 amino acids long. V shed 2 bases, J shed 1 base, and the junction held 0 bases outside the gene matches. Looked up from germline, CDR1 is KGHSH and CDR2 is LQKENI. CDR3 nucleotide sequence: TGTGCCAGCTCACCAGGGACAGGGAACACCGGGGAGCTGTTTTTT. Amino acids: CASSPGTGNTGELFF.

The chain has TRBV5-6 and TRBJ2-6; the D gene is possibly TRBD1 (5 bases). The CDR3 extends over 15 amino acids. Germline CDR1 and CDR2: SGHDT and YYEEEE. Trimming pared 2 bases from V and 4 bases from J, leaving 10 bases between. The CDR3 DNA follows: TGTGCCAGCAGCTTTCAGGGATCCGGGGCCAACGTCCTGACTTTC. This encodes CASSFQGSGANVLTF.

The rearrangement joins TRBV7-8 to TRBJ2-2; the D is unclear. V was shortened by 5 bases and J by 0 bases, with 7 bases between the two germline ends. CDR1 is SGHVS, CDR2 FQNEAQ, per germline. This CDR3 contains 14 residues. CDR3 sequence: CASSLNTNTGELFF. CDR3 DNA sequence: TGTGCCAGCAGCCTAAATACGAACACCGGGGAGCTGTTTTTT.

The chain combines TRBV2 with TRBJ1-4; D is ambiguous. V was trimmed by 3 bases and J by 4 bases, leaving 6 bases between them. The CDR3 consists of 13 residues. Germline lookup yields CDR1 SNHLY and CDR2 FYNNEI. The DNA of the CDR3 is TGTGCCAGCAGTGACGGAAATAATGAAAAACTGTTTTTT. This codes for CASSDGNNEKLFF.